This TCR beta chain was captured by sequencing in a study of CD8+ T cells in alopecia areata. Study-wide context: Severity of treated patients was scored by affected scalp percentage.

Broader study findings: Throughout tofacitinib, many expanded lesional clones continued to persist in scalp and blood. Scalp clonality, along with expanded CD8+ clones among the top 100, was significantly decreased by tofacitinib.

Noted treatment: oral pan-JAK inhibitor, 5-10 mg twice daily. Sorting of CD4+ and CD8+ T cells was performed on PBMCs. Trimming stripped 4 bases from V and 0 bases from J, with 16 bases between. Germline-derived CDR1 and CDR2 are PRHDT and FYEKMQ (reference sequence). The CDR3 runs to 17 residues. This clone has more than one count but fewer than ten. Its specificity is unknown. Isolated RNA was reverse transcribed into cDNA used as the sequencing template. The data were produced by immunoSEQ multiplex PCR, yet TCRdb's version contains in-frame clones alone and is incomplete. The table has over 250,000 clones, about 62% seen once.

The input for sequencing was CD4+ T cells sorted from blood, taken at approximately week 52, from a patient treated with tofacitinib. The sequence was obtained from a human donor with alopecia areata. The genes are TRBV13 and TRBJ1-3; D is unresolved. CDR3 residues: CASSYRFGRNSGNTIYF. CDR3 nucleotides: TGTGCCAGCAGCTACCGATTTGGCCGAAACTCTGGAAACACCATATATTTT.